These T cell receptor beta chains were read from a single sample in a study of spatial heterogeneity in lung cancer. TCRdb re-called the 5' RACE reads through MiXCR, storing one row per CDR3 protein. The repertoire holds several thousand distinct CDR3 sequences, with over 8.5% as singletons. The source was lung tumor tissue, collected at surgery. The receptors stem from a female donor with early-stage non-small cell lung cancer. CDR3s include the opening cysteine and the closing phenylalanine or tryptophan. The order of the fields is D gene, V gene, clone size, J gene, CDR3 protein, CDR3 DNA. D genes are given only for firm matches. Clone sizes are given selectively: once, few, many, or a class where the clone is expanded.

NA,TRBV5-8,NA,TRBJ2-5,CASSPGRQLRETQYF,TGTGCCAGCAGCCCGGGTCGCCAGCTCCGGGAGACCCAGTACTTC
NA,TRBV25-1,medium-sized,TRBJ1-1,CASSENMNTEAFF,TGTGCCAGCAGTGAAAATATGAACACTGAAGCTTTCTTT
NA,TRBV20-1,NA,TRBJ1-1,CSARVSGRNTEAFF,TGCAGTGCTAGAGTGTCCGGTAGGAACACTGAAGCTTTCTTT
NA,TRBV6-2/TRBV6-3,NA,TRBJ2-4,CASSPDTTAKNIQYF,TGTGCCAGCAGTCCCGACACAACCGCCAAAAACATTCAGTACTTC
NA,TRBV3-1,medium-sized,TRBJ1-6,CASSQDESYNSPLHF,TGTGCCAGCAGCCAAGATGAATCCTATAATTCACCCCTCCACTTT
TRBD1,TRBV7-3,NA,TRBJ2-1,CASSLQGAPGYEQFF,TGTGCCAGCAGCTTACAGGGGGCGCCCGGCTATGAGCAGTTCTTC
NA,TRBV6-5,many,TRBJ1-1,CASSYSTGNTEAFF,TGTGCCAGCAGTTACTCGACCGGAAACACTGAAGCTTTCTTT
TRBD2,TRBV6-2/TRBV6-3,hyperexpanded,TRBJ2-7,CASSEGLADSYEQYF,TGTGCCAGCAGTGAGGGACTAGCGGACTCCTACGAGCAGTACTTC
NA,TRBV3-1,NA,TRBJ2-1,CASSQEDLSRKEQFF,TGTGCCAGCAGCCAAGAGGACCTAAGCAGAAAGGAGCAGTTCTTC
NA,TRBV20-1,few,TRBJ2-4,CSASPGMGINIQYF,TGCTCCGCTAGCCCAGGGATGGGCATAAACATTCAGTACTTC
TRBD1,TRBV7-9,medium-sized,TRBJ1-1,CASSLEGGTGVFF,TGTGCCAGCAGCTTAGAGGGTGGGACAGGGGTTTTCTTT
TRBD2,TRBV7-9,NA,TRBJ2-7,CASSGGGGPYEQYF,TGTGCCAGCAGCGGAGGCGGGGGTCCATACGAGCAGTACTTC
NA,TRBV28,many,TRBJ1-2,CASSLWGNYGYTF,TGTGCCAGCAGTTTGTGGGGTAACTATGGCTACACCTTC